This passage covers 24 T cell receptor beta chains from one sample sequenced in a study of relationships among human T cell subsets. Anti-CD45RO beads selected memory T cells out of the CD45RA-negative fraction. The T cell receptor alpha and beta CDR3 regions were amplified from mRNA by semiquantitative ARM-PCR. Tagged nested gene-specific primers were used first, then communal superprimers amplified exponentially. One entry per CDR3 protein results from TCRdb running MiXCR on the multiplex PCR reads. The sample includes 7,000 to 9,500 distinct CDR3 sequences, around 57% of them seen just once. Sequenced sample: memory T cells sorted from blood. Every receptor here comes from a man aged 40-55 years in good health.

This clonotype was observed a handful of times. V gene TRBV6-2 or TRBV6-3 combines with J gene TRBJ1-2; TRBD1 aligns across 10 bases. CDR1 and CDR2 (germline): MNHEY, SVGEGT. V was clipped by 5 bases and J by 8 bases; unmatched bases: 11. This CDR3 contains 15 residues. The CDR3 spells CASSTPGQGTRGYTF. The DNA for the CDR3 is TGTGCCAGCAGTACCCCGGGACAGGGGACGAGGGGCTACACCTTC.

This chain connects TRBV11-2 to TRBJ2-7, with 8 bases aligning to TRBD1. The germline CDR1 and CDR2 sequences are SGHAT and FQNNGV. With V trimmed by 1 base and J by 5 bases, 4 bases remained unmatched. The CDR3 is 14 residues long. The CDR3 spells CASSLGDRLNEQYF. CDR3 DNA: TGTGCCAGCAGCTTAGGGGACAGGCTTAACGAGCAGTACTTC.

The V gene is TRBV14, the J gene TRBJ2-7; a weak D match, TRBD1 (6 bases). V lost 1 base, J lost 5 bases, and 15 bases lay in between. The V gene's germline CDR1 is SGHDN and CDR2 FVKESK. The CDR3 runs 15 residues. This CDR3 reads CASSQGQGLKNEQYF. The CDR3 nucleotides are TGTGCCAGCAGCCAAGGGCAGGGGCTGAAGAACGAGCAGTACTTC.

The chain carries TRBV12-3 or TRBV12-4 and TRBJ2-1; 11 bases fit TRBD2. With V trimmed by 1 base and J by 7 bases, 6 bases remained unmatched. This CDR3 contains 16 residues. The CDR3 DNA reads as TGTGCCAGCAGTTTAGTAGCGGGAGGGCTGTTGAATGAGCAGTTCTTC. Protein product: CASSLVAGGLLNEQFF.

The chain carries TRBV4-2 and TRBJ2-2; no clear D. Germline CDR1 reads LGHNA; CDR2 reads YNFKEQ. CDR3 length equals 17 residues. Trimming pared 0 bases from V and 6 bases from J, leaving 17 bases between. CDR3 amino acids: CASSQERLVLSAGELFF. The CDR3 region has the DNA TGTGCCAGCAGCCAAGAAAGGCTAGTCTTATCGGCCGGGGAGCTGTTTTTT.

This clonotype is medium-sized (0.01 to 0.1%). The chain recombines TRBV11-1 with TRBJ1-1; D uncertain. The germline V gene encodes CDR1 SGHAT and CDR2 FQDESV (reference sequence). The CDR3 runs to 13 residues. Deletions cut 3 bases from V and 7 bases from J, with 12 bases between. The CDR3 protein is CASSFSASSEAFF. The DNA for the CDR3 is TGTGCCAGCAGCTTTTCGGCGTCCAGTGAAGCTTTCTTT.

The chain recombines TRBV5-1 with TRBJ2-1; 11 nucleotides align to TRBD1. The V gene's germline CDR1 is SGHRS and CDR2 YFSETQ. Trimming took 4 bases from V and 7 from J; bases not matched to a gene: 7. CDR3 length equals 15 residues. The DNA for the CDR3 is TGCGCCAGCAGCGTCGGGACAGGGGGTTTTAATGAGCAGTTCTTC. Its translation: CASSVGTGGFNEQFF.

The gene calls are TRBV19 and TRBJ2-1; a possible D gene is TRBD1 (6 bases). The CDR3 is 16 residues long. Between the trimmed V and J ends, which lost 7 bases and 6 bases, there was a span of 22 bases. Germline loops: CDR1 LNHDA, CDR2 SQIVND (reference sequence). CDR3 sequence reads: CASNAQGIPVRNEQFF. The CDR3 DNA follows: TGTGCCAGTAACGCACAGGGTATCCCCGTACGCAATGAGCAGTTCTTC.

V is TRBV27 and J is TRBJ1-5, with 8 bases lining up with TRBD1. V shed 1 base and J 7 bases; nucleotides not matched to a gene: 12. The CDR3 is made up of 17 amino acids. CDR1 is MNHEY and CDR2 is SMNVEV in the germline V gene (reference sequence). The CDR3 DNA reads as TGTGCCAGCAGTTTATTCCGGACAGGGTTCGAGAGACAGCCCCAGCATTTT. This codes for CASSLFRTGFERQPQHF.

The CDR3 DNA follows: TGTGCCAGCTTACGGGACAGCCACTACGAGCAGTACTTC. It codes for CASLRDSHYEQYF. V gene TRBV11-2 combines with J gene TRBJ2-7; 7 bases are a match to TRBD1. Germline trimming cut 8 bases from V and 3 bases from J; bases unmatched to any gene: 7. CDR1 is SGHAT, CDR2 FQNNGV, per germline. This CDR3 contains 13 residues.

This clonotype was seen a few times. The chain joins TRBV25-1 to TRBJ2-5; no reliable D call. Germline-derived CDR1 and CDR2 are MGHDK and SYGVNS. The CDR3 runs to 12 residues. V dropped 3 bases and J dropped 5 bases, with 7 bases sitting between them. The CDR3 loop reads CASSDFAETQYF. In DNA form, the CDR3 reads TGTGCCAGCAGTGACTTTGCGGAGACCCAGTACTTC.

This sequence joins TRBV12-3 or TRBV12-4 and TRBJ2-3; D is uncertain. The germline V and J ends were trimmed by 6 bases and 0 bases, with 4 bases remaining between them. The CDR3 extends over 12 amino acids. DNA of the CDR3: TGTGCCAGCAGCACTAGCACAGATACGCAGTATTTT. Its translation: CASSTSTDTQYF.

This chain links TRBV11-1 with TRBJ2-3; D gene ambiguous. Germline CDR1 reads SGHAT; CDR2 reads FQDESV (reference sequence). Trimming removed 1 base from V and 7 bases from J, with 9 bases in between. This CDR3 is 13 amino acids long. The CDR3 reads CASSLDSKNTQYF. The DNA of the CDR3 is TGTGCCAGCAGCTTAGACTCCAAGAATACGCAGTATTTT.

The table lists this clonotype with a count of one. The chain has TRBV28 and TRBJ2-1, with D maybe TRBD1 (6 bases). CDR1 and CDR2 (germline): MDHEN, SYDVKM. V lost 6 bases and J 10 bases, leaving 22 bases between the germline ends. The CDR3 is 15 residues long. The DNA of the CDR3 is TGTGCCAGCAGGGACGGACAGAGATTTTTAGGGGAGCAGTTCTTC. Translated, it gives CASRDGQRFLGEQFF. Together with reference TRBV28 and TRBJ2-1, the CDR3 gives the full variable domain: DVKVTQSSRYLVKRTGEKVFLECVQDMDHENMFWYRQDPGLGLRLIYFSYDVKMKEKGDIPEGYSVSREKKERFSLILESASTNQTSMYLCASRDGQRFLGEQFFGPGTRLTVL.

The chain joins TRBV20-1 to TRBJ1-1; 7 bases fit TRBD1. There are 14 residues in the CDR3. Germline loops: CDR1 DFQATT, CDR2 SNEGSKA (reference sequence). V was clipped by 3 bases and J by 4 bases; unmatched bases: 8. CDR3 DNA: TGCAGTGCTAGGCAGGGGGTAGGGAGCACTGAAGCTTTCTTT. It codes for CSARQGVGSTEAFF.

The V call is TRBV20-1, the J call TRBJ2-4, with 7 bases aligning to TRBD1. Germline lookup yields CDR1 DFQATT and CDR2 SNEGSKA (reference sequence). With 3 bases clipped from V and 3 bases from J, the junction kept 5 bases outside the gene matches. CDR3 size: 14 residues. CDR3 nucleotide sequence: TGCAGTGCTAGGTGGCAGGGGGACAAAAACATTCAGTACTTC. It translates to CSARWQGDKNIQYF.

This clonotype was counted a few times. The V and J genes are TRBV30 and TRBJ1-2; no definite D call. The ends were cut back, 4 bases at V and 0 bases at J, with 3 bases in the middle. The CDR3 sequence is 11 residues long. Germline V gives CDR1 GTSNPN, CDR2 SVGIG (reference sequence). CDR3 nucleotides: TGTGCCTGGAACTCTAACTATGGCTACACCTTC. It translates to CAWNSNYGYTF.

This clonotype was seen a handful of times. The chain employs TRBV29-1 and TRBJ2-3; 7 bases fit TRBD2. The CDR3 runs to 14 residues. Looked up from germline, CDR1 is SQVTM and CDR2 is ANQGSEA. Trimming cost V 4 bases and J 0 bases; bases outside gene matches: 4. The CDR3: CSVVVSGSTDTQYF. The CDR3 coding sequence is TGCAGCGTTGTTGTTAGCGGGAGCACAGATACGCAGTATTTT.

This clonotype was detected a few times. The chain has TRBV11-1 and TRBJ2-1, with TRBD1 identical over 10 bases. There are 17 residues in the CDR3. V trimming: 7 bases; J trimming: 9 bases; junction bases outside the gene matches: 18. Germline-derived CDR1 and CDR2 are SGHAT and FQDESV (reference sequence). The CDR3 loop is CASTPPTGTGVRAEQFF. The CDR3 coding sequence is TGTGCCAGCACCCCCCCGACAGGGACAGGGGTGCGGGCTGAGCAGTTCTTC. Full variable domain (remainder filled in from reference TRBV11-1 and TRBJ2-1): EAEVAQSPRYKITEKSQAVAFWCDPISGHATLYWYRQILGQGPELLVQFQDESVVDDSQLPKDRFSAERLKGVDSTLKIQPAELGDSAMYLCASTPPTGTGVRAEQFFGPGTRLTVL.

This clonotype has only a few counts. The J gene is TRBJ2-1, the V gene TRBV7-8, with unresolved D. Germline-derived CDR1 and CDR2 are SGHVS and FQNEAQ. The CDR3 extends over 16 amino acids. Trimming stripped 2 bases from V and 4 bases from J, with 15 bases between. The chain's CDR3 is CASSLKLQSDYNEQFF. For the CDR3, the DNA is TGTGCCAGCAGCTTAAAATTGCAGTCGGATTACAATGAGCAGTTCTTC.

V is TRBV20-1 and J is TRBJ2-3, with 7 nucleotides matching TRBD2. Trimming cost V 5 bases and J 6 bases; bases outside gene matches: 14. Germline V gene lookup returns CDR1 DFQATT and CDR2 SNEGSKA (reference sequence). The CDR3 is 15 residues long. Here the CDR3 DNA reads TGCAGTGCTCCTCCGGGTACCGGGAGGATCGATACGCAGTATTTT. The encoded protein is CSAPPGTGRIDTQYF.

In its sample, this clonotype was seen a few times. The chain combines TRBV5-1 with TRBJ2-5; D gene uncertain. The CDR3 totals 12 residues. V gave up 2 bases and J gave up 5 bases, with 7 bases separating them. In germline, CDR1 is SGHRS, CDR2 YFSETQ. The CDR3 nucleotides are TGCGCCAGCAGCTTTAAGGACGAGACCCAGTACTTC. Translating it yields CASSFKDETQYF.

The chain recombines TRBV4-2 with TRBJ2-3; 10 nucleotides agree with TRBD2. Germline V gene lookup returns CDR1 LGHNA and CDR2 YNFKEQ. The CDR3 loop spans 17 amino acids. Trimming cost V 0 bases and J 3 bases; bases outside gene matches: 6. As DNA, the CDR3 is TGTGCCAGCAGCCAAGACCCTAGCGGGGGCTTGACAGATACGCAGTATTTT. Translating gives CASSQDPSGGLTDTQYF.

The chain employs TRBV11-2 and TRBJ2-7; 8 bases line up with TRBD2. This CDR3 is 14 amino acids long. Trimming at V came to 5 bases and at J to 0 bases, leaving 3 bases not matched to a gene. Germline lookup yields CDR1 SGHAT and CDR2 FQNNGV. The CDR3 bases are TGTGCCAGCAGCAGCCTAGCGGGCTCCTACGAGCAGTACTTC. Its translation: CASSSLAGSYEQYF.